The clone carrying this TCR beta chain is a singleton in its sample. The sample is drawn from a study of control samples from healthy donors and cancer patients. Germline values: CDR1 MDHEN, CDR2 SYDVKM. CDR3 size: 18 residues. V was clipped by 1 base and J by 9 bases, with 25 bases between them. Profiling relied on immunoSEQ multiplex PCR, and the TCRdb table lists in-frame clones only, not all of them. This repertoire shows about 140,000 clones, roughly 90% found once; its top ten account for roughly 10%. The TCR was taken from a man aged 30 to 39 in good health. The material sequenced was blood. V usage is TRBV28 and J usage is TRBJ2-1, with D possibly matching TRBD1 (5 bases). CDR3 sequence (DNA): TGTGCCAGCAGTTTATTACCCATCAAGGGGTTTAAGCTCGGTGAGCAGTTCTTC. This encodes CASSLLPIKGFKLGEQFF.